The entry below gives a single TCR beta chain sequence along with its context. These data come from a study of OX40 agonist ivuxolimab in advanced cancers. The CDR3 length is 14 residues. Germline lookup yields CDR1 MNHEY and CDR2 SVGAGI. Trimming took 6 bases from V and 0 from J, leaving 11 bases between them. Assay used: immunoSEQ multiplex PCR; TCRdb lists only in-frame clones, some missing. Of roughly 40,000 clones in the sample, roughly 84% are singletons; the top ten hold less than 20%. The source material was CD4+ or CD8+ T cells sorted from blood, sampled in a trial of the OX40 agonist ivuxolimab. This receptor was taken from an adult with an advanced solid tumor such as melanoma, head and neck, liver or kidney cancer. This chain links TRBV6-5 with TRBJ1-1; maybe TRBD1 (5 bases). This CDR3 reads CASSPGGVNTEAFF. For the CDR3, the DNA is TGTGCCAGCAGCCCCGGGGGGGTGAACACTGAAGCTTTCTTT.